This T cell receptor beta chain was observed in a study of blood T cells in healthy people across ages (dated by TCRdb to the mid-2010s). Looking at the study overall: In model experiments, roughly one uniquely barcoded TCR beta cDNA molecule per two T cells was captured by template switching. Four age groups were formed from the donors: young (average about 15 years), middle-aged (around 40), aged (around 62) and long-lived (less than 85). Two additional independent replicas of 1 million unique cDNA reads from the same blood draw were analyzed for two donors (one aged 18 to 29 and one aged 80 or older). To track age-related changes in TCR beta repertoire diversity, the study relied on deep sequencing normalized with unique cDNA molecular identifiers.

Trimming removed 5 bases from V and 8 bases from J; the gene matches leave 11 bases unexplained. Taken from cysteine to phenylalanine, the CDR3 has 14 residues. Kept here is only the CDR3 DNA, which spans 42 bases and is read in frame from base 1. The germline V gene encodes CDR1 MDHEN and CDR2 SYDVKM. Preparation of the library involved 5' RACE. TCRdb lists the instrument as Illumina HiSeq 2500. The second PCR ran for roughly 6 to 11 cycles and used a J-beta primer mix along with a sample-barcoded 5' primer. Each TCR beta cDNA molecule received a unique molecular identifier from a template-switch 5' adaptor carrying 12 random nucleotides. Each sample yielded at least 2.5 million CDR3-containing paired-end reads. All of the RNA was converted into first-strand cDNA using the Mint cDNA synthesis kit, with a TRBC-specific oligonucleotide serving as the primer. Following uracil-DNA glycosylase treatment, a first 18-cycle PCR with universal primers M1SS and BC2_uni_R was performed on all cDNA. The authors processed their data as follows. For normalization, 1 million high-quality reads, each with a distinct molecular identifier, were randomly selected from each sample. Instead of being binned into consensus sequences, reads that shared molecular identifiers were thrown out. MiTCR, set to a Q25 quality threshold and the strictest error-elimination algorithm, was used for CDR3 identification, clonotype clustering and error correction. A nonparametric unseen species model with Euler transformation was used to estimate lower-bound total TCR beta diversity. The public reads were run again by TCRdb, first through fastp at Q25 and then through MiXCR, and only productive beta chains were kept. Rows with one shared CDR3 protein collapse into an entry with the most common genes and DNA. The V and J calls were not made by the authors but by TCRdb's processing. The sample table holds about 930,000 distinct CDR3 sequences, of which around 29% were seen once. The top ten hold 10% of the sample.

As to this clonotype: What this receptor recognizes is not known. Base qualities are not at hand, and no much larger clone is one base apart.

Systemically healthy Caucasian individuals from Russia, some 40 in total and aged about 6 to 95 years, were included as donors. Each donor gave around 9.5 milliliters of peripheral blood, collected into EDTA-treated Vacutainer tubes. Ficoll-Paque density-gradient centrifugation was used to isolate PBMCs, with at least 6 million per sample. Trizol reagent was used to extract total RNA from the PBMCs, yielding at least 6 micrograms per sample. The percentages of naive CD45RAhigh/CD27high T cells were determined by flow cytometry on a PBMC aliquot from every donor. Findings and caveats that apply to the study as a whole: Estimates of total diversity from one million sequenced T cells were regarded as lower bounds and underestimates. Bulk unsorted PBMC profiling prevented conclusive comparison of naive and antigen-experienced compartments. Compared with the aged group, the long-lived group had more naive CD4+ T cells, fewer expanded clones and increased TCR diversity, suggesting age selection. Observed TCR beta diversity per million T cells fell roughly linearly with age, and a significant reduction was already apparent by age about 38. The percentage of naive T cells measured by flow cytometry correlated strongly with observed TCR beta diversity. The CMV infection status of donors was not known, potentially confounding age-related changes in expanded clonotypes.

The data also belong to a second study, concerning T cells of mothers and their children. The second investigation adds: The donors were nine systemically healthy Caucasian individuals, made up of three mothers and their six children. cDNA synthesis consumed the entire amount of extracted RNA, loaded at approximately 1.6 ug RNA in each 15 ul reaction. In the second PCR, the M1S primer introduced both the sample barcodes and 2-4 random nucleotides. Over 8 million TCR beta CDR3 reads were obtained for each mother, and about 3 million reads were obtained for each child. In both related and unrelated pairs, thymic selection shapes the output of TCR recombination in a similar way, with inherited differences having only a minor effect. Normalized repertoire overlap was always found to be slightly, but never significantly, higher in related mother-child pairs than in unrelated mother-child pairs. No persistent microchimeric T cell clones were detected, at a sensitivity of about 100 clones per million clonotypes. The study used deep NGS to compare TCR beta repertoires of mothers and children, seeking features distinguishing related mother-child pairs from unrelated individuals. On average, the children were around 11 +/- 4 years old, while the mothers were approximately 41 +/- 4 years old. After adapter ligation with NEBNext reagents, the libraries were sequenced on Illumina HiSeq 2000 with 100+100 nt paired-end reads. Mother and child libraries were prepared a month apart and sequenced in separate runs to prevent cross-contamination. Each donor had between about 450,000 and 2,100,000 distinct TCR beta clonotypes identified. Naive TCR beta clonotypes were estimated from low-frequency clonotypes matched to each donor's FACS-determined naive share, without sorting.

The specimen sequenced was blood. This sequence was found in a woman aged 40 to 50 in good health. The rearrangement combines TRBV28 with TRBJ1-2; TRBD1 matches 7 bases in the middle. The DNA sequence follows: TGTGCCAGCAGTCCTCCGACAGGGATGTACGGCTACACCTTC. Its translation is CASSPPTGMYGYTF.